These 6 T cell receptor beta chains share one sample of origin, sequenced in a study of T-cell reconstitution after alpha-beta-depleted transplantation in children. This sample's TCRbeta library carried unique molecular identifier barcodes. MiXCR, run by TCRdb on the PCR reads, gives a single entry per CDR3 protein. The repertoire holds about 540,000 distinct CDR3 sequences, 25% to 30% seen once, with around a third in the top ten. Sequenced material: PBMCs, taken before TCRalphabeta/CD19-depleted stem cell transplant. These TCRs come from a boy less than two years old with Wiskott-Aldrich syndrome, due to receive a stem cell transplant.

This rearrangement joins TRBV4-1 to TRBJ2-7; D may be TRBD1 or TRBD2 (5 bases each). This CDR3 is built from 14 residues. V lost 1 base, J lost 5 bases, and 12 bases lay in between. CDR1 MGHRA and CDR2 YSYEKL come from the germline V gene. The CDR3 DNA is TGCGCCAGCAGCCAAGGGCAGGGACCCAACGAGCAGTACTTC. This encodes CASSQGQGPNEQYF.

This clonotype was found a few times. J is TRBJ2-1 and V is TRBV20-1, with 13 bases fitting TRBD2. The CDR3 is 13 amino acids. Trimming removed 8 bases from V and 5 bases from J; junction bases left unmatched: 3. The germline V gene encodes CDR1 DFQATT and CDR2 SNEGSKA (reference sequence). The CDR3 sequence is CSPGLAGDNEQFF. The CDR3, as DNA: TGCAGTCCCGGACTAGCGGGAGACAATGAGCAGTTCTTC.

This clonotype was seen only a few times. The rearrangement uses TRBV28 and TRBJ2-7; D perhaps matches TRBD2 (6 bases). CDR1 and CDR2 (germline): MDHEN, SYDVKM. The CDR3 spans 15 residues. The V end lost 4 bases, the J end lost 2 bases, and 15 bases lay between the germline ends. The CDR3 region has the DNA TGTGCCAGCAGTTCTGCGGGACTTGAGACCTACGAGCAGTACTTC. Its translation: CASSSAGLETYEQYF.

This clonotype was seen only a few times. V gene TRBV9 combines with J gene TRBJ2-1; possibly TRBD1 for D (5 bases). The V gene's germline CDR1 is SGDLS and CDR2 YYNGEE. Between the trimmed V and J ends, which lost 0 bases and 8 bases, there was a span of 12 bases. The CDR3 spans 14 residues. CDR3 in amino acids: CASSVGGASDEQFF. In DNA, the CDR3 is TGTGCCAGCAGCGTAGGGGGCGCGTCTGATGAGCAGTTCTTC.

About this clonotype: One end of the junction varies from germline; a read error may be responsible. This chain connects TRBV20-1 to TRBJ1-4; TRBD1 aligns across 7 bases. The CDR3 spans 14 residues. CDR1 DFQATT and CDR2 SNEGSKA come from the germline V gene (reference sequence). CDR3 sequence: CSAFLTGSGEKLFF. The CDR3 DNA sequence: TGCAGTGCTTTTCTGACAGGGAGTGGTGAAAAACTGTTTTTC.

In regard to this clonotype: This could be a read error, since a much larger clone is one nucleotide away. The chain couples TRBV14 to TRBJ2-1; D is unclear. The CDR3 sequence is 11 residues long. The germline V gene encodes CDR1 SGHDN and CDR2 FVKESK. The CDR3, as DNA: TGTGCCAGCAGACAAGACAATGAGCAGTTCTTC. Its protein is CASRQDNEQFF.